The T cell receptor beta chain described here comes from a study of cytomegalovirus exposure and HLA in healthy donors. Broader study findings: The authors reported that TCR beta sequences could predict HLA-A and HLA-B alleles. These predictions were accurate for most subjects in the first cohort.

Turning to this clone: No antigen is known for it.

This CDR3 region has 14 residues. Germline V gene sequence: CDR1 LNHDA, CDR2 SQIVND (reference sequence). The junction had 6 bases not matched to a gene; V was cut back by 9 bases and J by 6 bases. Primers: 60 Vbeta forward and 13 Jbeta reverse. Under the authors' procedure: In a later analysis, the count reached 80 million or so unique TCR beta chains, with approximately 11 million shared. TCRdb keeps only in-frame clones here, not all; method: immunoSEQ multiplex PCR. V and J calls and clone size are as listed in that table; D and trimming were resolved from the DNA. The table records over 95,000 clones, about 79% of them present only once.

The chain couples TRBV19 to TRBJ1-6, with 9 bases identical to TRBD1. The sample comprised PBMCs. The receptor was derived from a human donor in good health. The CDR3 DNA is TGTGCCAGCTCTGAACAGGGGGCTAATTCACCCCTCCACTTT. Encoded protein: CASSEQGANSPLHF. Filled out from reference TRBV19 and TRBJ1-6, the complete variable domain reads DGGITQSPKYLFRKEGQNVTLSCEQNLNHDAMYWYRQDPGQGLRLIYYSQIVNDFQKGDIAEGYSVSREKKESFPLTVTSAQKNPTAFYLCASSEQGANSPLHFGNGTRLTVT.